The text below deals with one TCR beta chain. Antigen: not known. Per germline, CDR1 SQVTM and CDR2 ANQGSEA. The CDR3 is made up of 13 amino acids. The V and J ends lost 6 bases and 5 bases, in that order; junction bases with no gene match: 3. These data originate in a study of cytomegalovirus exposure and HLA in healthy donors. Study outcomes and limitations: It was confirmed in vitro that a few of the CMV-associated chains were specific for CMV antigens. Accounts indicate the classifier identified cytomegalovirus status with strong specificity and sensitivity.

Libraries were prepared by immunoSEQ multiplex PCR; TCRdb keeps only in-frame clonotypes and omits some of them. This sample has a few hundred thousand clones, with 80% to 90% found just once. From the roughly 110-subject validation cohort, which was separate from the roughly 670-subject first cohort, the donors were drawn. This chain joins TRBV29-1 and TRBJ1-4; 10 bases map to TRBD1. Sequencing was done on a sample of PBMCs. This sequence originates from a woman aged 18-29 years in good health and CMV-seronegative. CDR3 residues: CSVGGQGNEKLFF. In DNA form, the CDR3 reads TGCAGCGTGGGGGGACAGGGGAATGAAAAACTGTTTTTT.